The rows below give T cell receptor beta chains drawn from one sample of a study of CD8+ T cells in alopecia areata. TCRdb's copy holds only in-frame clones and misses some; the assay was immunoSEQ multiplex PCR. The repertoire has roughly 220,000 clones, roughly three fifths of them found once; the top ten carry more than 1%. The sequenced sample was CD4+ T cells sorted from blood, obtained around week 44, from a patient treated with tofacitinib. These receptors were collected from a human donor with alopecia areata. CDR3s include the opening cysteine and the closing phenylalanine or tryptophan. The D gene is left open where the match is weak. Clone size, where shown, is once, few, many, or a class for clones that have expanded.

V gene	clone size	D gene	J gene	CDR3 DNA	CDR3 protein
TRBV30	.	TRBD1	TRBJ1-6	TGTGCCTGGAATGCCGGGACAGGGTATTCACCCCTCCACTTT	CAWNAGTGYSPLHF
TRBV18	once	.	TRBJ2-2	TGTGCCAGCTCACGTCCACAGGGGAACACCGGGGAGCTGTTTTTT	CASSRPQGNTGELFF
TRBV19	.	.	TRBJ2-7	TGTGCCAGTAGTAAAGGGCAGGATGCCTACGAGCAGTACTTC	CASSKGQDAYEQYF
TRBV12-5	few	.	TRBJ2-7	TGTGCTAGTGGTTTGATTGGACGGGCGTCCGAGCAGTACTTC	CASGLIGRASEQYF
TRBV7-6	.	TRBD1	TRBJ2-3	TGTGCCAGCAGTTCCGTTACCGGGACAGCGTTAACAGATACGCAGTATTTT	CASSSVTGTALTDTQYF
TRBV6-5	.	.	TRBJ1-1	TGTGCCAGCAATAAGGGTACTGAAGCTTTCTTT	CASNKGTEAFF
TRBV5-1	.	TRBD1	TRBJ2-7	TGCGCCAGCAGCTTCGGACAGGGTGAGACCTACGAGCAGTACTTC	CASSFGQGETYEQYF
TRBV7-9	.	.	TRBJ2-7	TGTGCCAGCAGCTTATCTAGAAGGGACTACGAGCAGTACTTC	CASSLSRRDYEQYF
TRBV16	.	.	TRBJ2-3	TGTGCCAGCAGCCTCTATCTACAGACAATCACAGATACGCAGTATTTT	CASSLYLQTITDTQYF
TRBV29-1	few	TRBD1	TRBJ2-7	TGCAGCGCCGGGACAGGGTTCGAGCAGTACTTC	CSAGTGFEQYF
TRBV9	.	.	TRBJ1-4	TGTGCCAGCAGCGTAAGGGGGGAAGGGGATGAAAAACTGTTTTTT	CASSVRGEGDEKLFF
TRBV7-2	.	.	TRBJ1-4	TGTGCCAGCAGTTTCAGGGGCAACGAAAAACTGTTTTTT	CASSFRGNEKLFF
TRBV29-1	few	.	TRBJ2-7	TGCAGCGTGGGGGAATCCTACGAGCAGTACTTC	CSVGESYEQYF
TRBV29-1	.	TRBD1	TRBJ1-1	TGCAGCGTCGGATTCGACAGGGTCAACACTGAAGCTTTCTTT	CSVGFDRVNTEAFF
TRBV2	.	TRBD1	TRBJ2-1	TGTGCCAGCAGTGCGACAGGGAATGAGCAGTTCTTC	CASSATGNEQFF
TRBV7-9	few	.	TRBJ2-1	TGTGCCAGCAGCTCCCTTTTCGGCGTTAGCTCCTACAATGAGCAGTTCTTC	CASSSLFGVSSYNEQFF
TRBV6-1	few	.	TRBJ2-5	TGTGCCAGCAACAGGGACCCCCAAGAGACCCAGTACTTC	CASNRDPQETQYF
TRBV2	.	.	TRBJ2-3	TGTGCCAGCAGTCGGGTCGATACGCAGTATTTT	CASSRVDTQYF